The 9 T cell receptor beta chains below come from one sample, sequenced in a study of blood T cell repertoires in COVID-19. The protocol was immunoSEQ multiplex PCR, while the TCRdb copy is restricted to in-frame clones and leaves out a portion. Seen here are 140,000 to 150,000 clones, 78% observed once, and the top ten hold around 2.1%. Input material: peripheral blood. The source of these receptors is a woman aged 60 to 75 with acute or convalescent COVID-19.

This chain uses TRBV27 with TRBJ2-7, with 10 nucleotides matching TRBD2. V trimming: 1 base; J trimming: 2 bases; junction bases outside the gene matches: 11. Looked up from germline, CDR1 is MNHEY and CDR2 is SMNVEV (reference sequence). CDR3 length equals 18 residues. The CDR3 protein is CASSLWVSGRTLPYEQYF. Written as DNA, the CDR3 is TGTGCCAGCAGTTTATGGGTTAGCGGGAGGACCCTACCCTACGAGCAGTACTTC.

V is TRBV2 and J is TRBJ1-2, with D tentatively TRBD1 (5 bases). CDR3 length: 12 residues. CDR1 is SNHLY, CDR2 FYNNEI, per germline. V was trimmed by 4 bases and J by 4 bases, leaving 7 bases between them. Here the CDR3 DNA reads TGTGCCAGCAGTGGGCAGGGCTATGGCTACACCTTC. Protein: CASSGQGYGYTF.

The chain carries TRBV7-9 and TRBJ2-7; 7 nucleotides agree with TRBD1. Germline V CDR1 and CDR2: SEHNR, FQNEAQ (reference sequence). There are 14 residues in the CDR3. V shed 5 bases, J shed 4 bases, and the junction held 8 bases outside the gene matches. CDR3 nucleotide sequence: TGTGCCAGCAGCCCCCGGGACAGATATTACGAGCAGTACTTC. Protein product: CASSPRDRYYEQYF.

The genes are TRBV29-1 and TRBJ2-7; 10 bases are a match to TRBD1. V lost 2 bases, J lost 6 bases, and 4 bases stayed unmatched. CDR1 is SQVTM and CDR2 is ANQGSEA in the germline V gene. This CDR3 has 13 residues. The CDR3 reads CSVERQGAGEQYF. CDR3 nucleotide sequence: TGCAGCGTTGAACGACAGGGGGCTGGCGAGCAGTACTTC.

V and J are TRBV30 and TRBJ2-3, with 8 bases lining up with TRBD2. CDR1 and CDR2 (germline): GTSNPN, SVGIG (reference sequence). There are 15 residues in the CDR3. Trimming took 2 bases from V and 3 from J; bases not matched to a gene: 7. CDR3 nucleotide sequence: TGTGCCTGGAGTACGGGCGCGGGAGGAACAGATACGCAGTATTTT. Protein product: CAWSTGAGGTDTQYF.

The chain employs TRBV3-1 (or the pseudogene TRBV3-2) and TRBJ2-7; D uncertain. The CDR3 has 12 amino acids. V lost 3 bases to trimming and J lost 3 bases, with 6 bases between them. In germline, CDR1 is LGHDT, CDR2 YNNKEL (reference sequence). This CDR3 reads CASSHLDYEQYF. As DNA, the CDR3 is TGTGCCAGCAGCCACCTAGACTACGAGCAGTACTTC.

This clone was counted a few times. The chain has TRBV6-5 and TRBJ2-6; tentative D call: TRBD2 (7 bases). V lost 0 bases and J lost 2, with 8 bases in between. The germline V gene encodes CDR1 MNHEY and CDR2 SVGAGI. The CDR3 extends over 16 amino acids. This CDR3 is CASSYSGGAGANVLTF. In DNA, the CDR3 is TGTGCCAGCAGTTACTCAGGGGGGGCTGGGGCCAACGTCCTGACTTTC.

The V gene is TRBV5-1, the J gene TRBJ2-1, with 8 bases aligning to TRBD2. V lost 5 bases and J lost 6; bases outside the gene matches: 7. CDR3 length equals 14 residues. Per germline, CDR1 SGHRS and CDR2 YFSETQ. The CDR3 DNA is TGCGCCAGCAGGCAGCGGGAGATACGCAATGAGCAGTTCTTC. It yields the protein CASRQREIRNEQFF.

CDR3 protein: CASSSGQGDAGNTIYF. CDR3 nucleotides: TGTGCCAGCAGCTCGGGACAGGGAGACGCTGGAAACACCATATATTTT. The chain combines TRBV7-9 with TRBJ1-3, with 9 bases that match TRBD1. Germline V gene lookup returns CDR1 SEHNR and CDR2 FQNEAQ (reference sequence). The CDR3 sequence is 16 residues long. V gave up 4 bases and J gave up 2 bases; unmatched junction bases: 6.